The next 27 T cell receptor beta chains were all read from a single sample in a study of response to subunit inactivated influenza vaccine. TCRdb ran MiXCR on the RT-PCR reads and lists one entry per CDR3 protein. The data show 500,000 to 700,000 distinct CDR3 sequences, approximately 24% seen once. These data were likewise used in another study, on T cells expressing NK-cell markers. That report notes: Making the TCR beta cDNA relied on 5'RACE template switching with UMIs.

Sequencing was performed on CD4+ T cells sorted from PBMCs, taken 12 days after vaccination. The receptor source for this set is a man aged 50 to 60 who received an inactivated influenza vaccine.

This clonotype was counted between two and nine times. V and J are TRBV9 and TRBJ2-3, with D tentatively TRBD1 or TRBD2 (6 bases each). V gave up 4 bases and J gave up 2 bases, with 20 bases separating them. CDR3 length: 17 amino acids. Germline CDR1 is SGDLS and CDR2 is YYNGEE. DNA of the CDR3: TGTGCCAGCAGCCTAGCGCCCACGGGGGCCCCCACAGATACGCAGTATTTT. It translates to CASSLAPTGAPTDTQYF.

At least ten counts were recorded for this clonotype. V is TRBV28 and J is TRBJ2-7; 12 bases fit TRBD1. The CDR3 spans 16 residues. Germline V gives CDR1 MDHEN, CDR2 SYDVKM. The trim removed 6 bases at V and 6 bases at J, leaving 12 bases unmatched. The CDR3 reads CASRFHPGTGGVEQYF. The CDR3 DNA reads TGTGCCAGCAGGTTCCACCCCGGGACAGGGGGCGTCGAGCAGTACTTC.

This clonotype came up a few times. The chain recombines TRBV28 with TRBJ2-2; D gene ambiguous. Germline V gene sequence: CDR1 MDHEN, CDR2 SYDVKM. The CDR3 runs 15 residues. V lost 8 bases to trimming and J lost 6 bases, with 19 bases between them. This chain's CDR3 is CASSAPASGSGELFF. CDR3 sequence (DNA): TGTGCCAGCTCCGCCCCGGCCTCGGGTTCCGGGGAGCTGTTTTTT.

This clonotype was picked up a small number of times. The chain has TRBV6-2 or TRBV6-3 and TRBJ2-1; D unclear. Trimming stripped 0 bases from V and 0 bases from J, with 9 bases between. The CDR3 runs to 16 residues. Germline CDR1 and CDR2: MNHEY and SVGEGT. The CDR3 nucleotides are TGTGCCAGCAGTTACTCGGGCGTAAGCTCCTACAATGAGCAGTTCTTC. Translated: CASSYSGVSSYNEQFF.

This clonotype was seen a handful of times. The chain combines TRBV20-1 with TRBJ2-3; TRBD1 matches 7 bases. The CDR3 runs 15 residues. The V gene end was trimmed by 3 bases and the J gene end by 4 bases; junction bases not matched to a gene: 10. Germline V gene data show CDR1 as DFQATT and CDR2 as SNEGSKA (reference sequence). CDR3 bases: TGCAGTGCTAGTAAGGGGGCCCCGGCTCCAGATACGCAGTATTTT. It is translated as CSASKGAPAPDTQYF.

This rearrangement joins TRBV6-2 or TRBV6-3 to TRBJ2-1, with TRBD2 matching over 9 bases. Losses at the gene ends were 7 bases for V and 7 bases for J; bases not matched to a gene: 20. This CDR3 contains 18 residues. The germline gives CDR1 MNHEY, CDR2 SVGEGT. This CDR3 is CASTLLLGASGKRNEQFF. In nucleotides, the CDR3 is TGTGCCAGCACCCTCCTACTGGGGGCTAGCGGGAAACGGAATGAGCAGTTCTTC.

This clonotype was detected a few times. The chain employs TRBV20-1 and TRBJ2-3; D unclear. CDR3 length equals 11 residues. Trimming took off 3 bases at V and 4 bases at J, with 5 bases between the two ends. The germline gives CDR1 DFQATT, CDR2 SNEGSKA (reference sequence). The CDR3 bases are TGCAGTGCTAGTCTCGCAGATACGCAGTATTTT. Encoded protein: CSASLADTQYF.

Only one count was recorded for this clonotype. This chain connects TRBV30 to TRBJ2-1; D gene uncertain. The CDR3 has 15 residues. Germline CDR1 GTSNPN, CDR2 SVGIG (reference sequence). Trimming cost V 7 bases and J 5 bases, with 21 bases left between them. CDR3 region: CASQGSPYPNNEQFF. The CDR3 DNA reads TGTGCCTCCCAAGGTAGCCCATACCCTAACAATGAGCAGTTCTTC.

J is TRBJ1-1 and V is TRBV18; D is ambiguous. The CDR3 extends over 14 amino acids. The V gene lost 3 bases and the J gene lost 1 base, with 9 bases spanning the gap. Germline V gene lookup returns CDR1 KGHSH and CDR2 LQKENI. The CDR3 DNA follows: TGTGCCAGCTCACCCTCGATAGGGAACACTGAAGCTTTCTTT. Translation: CASSPSIGNTEAFF.

This sequence joins TRBV18 and TRBJ1-1, with D unresolved. This CDR3 is built from 14 residues. V lost 0 bases and J lost 11, with 16 bases in between. CDR1 is KGHSH, CDR2 LQKENI, per germline. The CDR3 sequence: CASSPPPRMEVAFF. DNA of the CDR3: TGTGCCAGCTCACCACCTCCTAGGATGGAGGTTGCTTTCTTT.

This clonotype was counted a few times. J is TRBJ2-1 and V is TRBV24-1, with a weak D call TRBD2 (6 bases). V was trimmed by 1 base and J by 0 bases, leaving 12 bases between them. Germline CDR1 is KGHDR and CDR2 is SFDVKD. The CDR3 runs to 17 residues. The CDR3 DNA reads as TGTGCCACCAGTGATTTTGGTAGCGGAAGCTCCTACAATGAGCAGTTCTTC. Protein: CATSDFGSGSSYNEQFF.

The CDR3 nucleotides read TGTGCCAGCAGCTTAGAGTTCGGGGAATTGAAGACCCAGTACTTC. Protein sequence: CASSLEFGELKTQYF. The chain couples TRBV7-2 to TRBJ2-5, with D perhaps TRBD2 (5 bases). This CDR3 spans 15 amino acids. Germline-derived CDR1 and CDR2 are SGHTA and FQGNSA. V was cut by 1 base and J by 6 bases, with 15 bases left in between. The variable domain in full, with the rest retrieved from reference TRBV7-2 and TRBJ2-5, is GAGVSQSPSNKVTEKGKDVELRCDPISGHTALYWYRQSLGQGLEFLIYFQGNSAPDKSGLPSDRFSAERTGGSVSTLTIQRTQQEDSAVYLCASSLEFGELKTQYFGPGTRLLVL.

This clonotype has only a few counts. The CDR3 nucleotides are TGTGCCAGTGACCGGGAGTTAACAAATTCACCCCTCCACTTT. Translating it yields CASDRELTNSPLHF. V is TRBV12-3 or TRBV12-4 and J is TRBJ1-6; D gene ambiguous. V was pared by 9 bases and J by 7 bases, with 16 bases between. This CDR3 comprises 14 residues.

The table lists this clonotype with a few counts. The V gene is TRBV7-3, the J gene TRBJ2-1; 7 bases line up with TRBD2. Germline trimming cut 2 bases from V and 5 bases from J; bases unmatched to any gene: 6. The CDR3 runs to 15 residues. From germline, CDR1 is SGHTA and CDR2 FQGTGA. The CDR3 DNA follows: TGTGCCAGCAGCTTAGACGGGAGGAACAACAATGAGCAGTTCTTC. This encodes CASSLDGRNNNEQFF.

This clonotype was observed a handful of times. This chain connects TRBV11-3 to TRBJ2-3; tentatively, D is TRBD2 (6 bases). Trimming cost V 5 bases and J 4 bases, with 10 bases left between them. CDR3 length: 13 residues. The V gene's germline CDR1 is SGHNT and CDR2 YENEEA. CDR3 protein: CASSAGLADTQYF. CDR3 nucleotides: TGTGCCAGCAGCGCGGGACTCGCAGATACGCAGTATTTT.

V and J are TRBV6-2 or TRBV6-3 and TRBJ1-2; D not certain. The CDR3 runs 13 residues. Germline V gene lookup returns CDR1 MNHEY and CDR2 SVGEGT. Trimming left V 7 bases short and J 4 bases short, with 13 bases between. This CDR3 reads CASTLDATYGYTF. In DNA form, the CDR3 reads TGTGCCAGCACCTTGGACGCTACCTATGGCTACACCTTC.

The table lists this clonotype with a few counts. The V and J genes are TRBV4-3 and TRBJ2-1; TRBD1 might be the D (6 bases). Germline assignment: CDR1 LGHNA and CDR2 YSLEER. The CDR3 has 13 amino acids. Trimming pared 4 bases from V and 10 bases from J, leaving 14 bases between. This CDR3 reads CASSRSQGEEQFF. The CDR3 nucleotides are TGCGCCAGCAGCCGATCACAGGGAGAGGAGCAGTTCTTC.

The chain joins TRBV4-3 to TRBJ2-7; a weak D match, TRBD1 (6 bases). Trimming cost V 0 bases and J 1 base, with 10 bases left between them. Germline V gene data show CDR1 as LGHNA and CDR2 as YSLEER. CDR3 size: 15 residues. The CDR3 reads CASSQEWTESYEQYF. The DNA of the CDR3 is TGCGCCAGCAGCCAAGAGTGGACAGAGTCCTACGAGCAGTACTTC.

This clonotype was detected only a few times. The chain employs TRBV4-1 and TRBJ2-3, with D maybe TRBD1 (5 bases). V lost 4 bases and J 3 bases, leaving 11 bases between the germline ends. This CDR3 is built from 14 residues. Germline loops: CDR1 MGHRA, CDR2 YSYEKL. The chain's CDR3 is CASSRTPLTDTQYF. Here the CDR3 DNA reads TGCGCCAGCAGCCGGACACCTCTGACAGATACGCAGTATTTT.

This clonotype was counted many times. The CDR3 region has the DNA TGTGCCAGCAGCTATACAGGGTTCGGCTACACCTTC. It encodes CASSYTGFGYTF. The chain has TRBV6-5 and TRBJ1-2, with D possibly being TRBD1 (6 bases). The CDR3 extends over 12 amino acids. The V end was cut by 6 bases, the J end by 8 bases, with 13 bases between. Germline V gene sequence: CDR1 MNHEY, CDR2 SVGAGI.

J is TRBJ2-7 and V is TRBV28; D perhaps matches TRBD1 (6 bases). The CDR3 is 11 residues long. The V end lost 8 bases, the J end lost 6 bases, and 11 bases lay between the germline ends. The germline V gene has CDR1 MDHEN and CDR2 SYDVKM. The CDR3 sequence: CASHDRTEQYF. In DNA, the CDR3 is TGTGCCAGCCACGACAGGACCGAGCAGTACTTC. Drawing the rest from reference TRBV28 and TRBJ2-7, the complete variable domain is DVKVTQSSRYLVKRTGEKVFLECVQDMDHENMFWYRQDPGLGLRLIYFSYDVKMKEKGDIPEGYSVSREKKERFSLILESASTNQTSMYLCASHDRTEQYFGPGTRLTVT.

V and J are TRBV10-3 and TRBJ2-4, with D unclear. The germline V and J ends were trimmed by 11 bases and 0 bases, with 11 bases remaining between them. CDR1 is ENHRY, CDR2 SYGVKD, per germline. There are 13 residues in the CDR3. The CDR3: CAVLDTAKNIQYF. The CDR3 nucleotides are TGTGCCGTACTGGATACAGCCAAAAACATTCAGTACTTC.

The chain combines TRBV12-3 or TRBV12-4 with TRBJ2-5; D is perhaps TRBD2 (6 bases). There are 16 residues in the CDR3. Trimming took 3 bases from V and 5 from J, leaving 19 bases between them. The DNA of the CDR3 is TGTGCCAGCAGTTTTTCCCCCCTGGGCGGAGGGGAGACCCAGTACTTC. Translated: CASSFSPLGGGETQYF.

The gene calls are TRBV20-1 and TRBJ2-3; TRBD2 agrees at 16 bases. V was pared by 6 bases and J by 6 bases, with 3 bases of the junction left unmatched. The germline V gene has CDR1 DFQATT and CDR2 SNEGSKA (reference sequence). The CDR3 has 14 amino acids. CDR3: CSAGLAGGVDTQYF. Written as DNA, the CDR3 is TGCAGTGCGGGACTAGCGGGAGGGGTTGATACGCAGTATTTT.

This chain uses TRBV7-9 with TRBJ2-1, with D possibly TRBD2 on 6 matching bases. V was trimmed by 5 bases and J by 5 bases, leaving 19 bases between them. CDR1 is SEHNR and CDR2 is FQNEAQ in the germline V gene (reference sequence). CDR3 size: 16 residues. The CDR3 DNA reads as TGTGCCAGCAGCCCCCTTCCCGGGACTCAGGACAATGAGCAGTTCTTC. Its protein product is CASSPLPGTQDNEQFF.

The chain is built from TRBV24-1 and TRBJ2-2; tentatively, D is TRBD1 (5 bases). The CDR3 totals 12 residues. Germline assignment: CDR1 KGHDR and CDR2 SFDVKD. Trimming took 6 bases from V and 4 from J, leaving 5 bases between them. CDR3 protein: CATSQGTGELFF. The CDR3 DNA follows: TGTGCCACCAGTCAGGGCACCGGGGAGCTGTTTTTT.

This clonotype has a handful of counts. The V gene is TRBV5-5, the J gene TRBJ2-3; a possible D gene is TRBD2 (5 bases). This CDR3 has 13 residues. Trimming took off 4 bases at V and 8 bases at J, with 14 bases between the two ends. The V gene's germline CDR1 is SGHKS and CDR2 YYEKEE (reference sequence). The CDR3 bases are TGTGCCAGCAGCCGAGGGAGCGGACCTACGCAGTATTTT. The encoded protein is CASSRGSGPTQYF.